The 10 T cell receptor beta chains below were found in one sample sequenced in a study of identical twins. TCRdb re-derived calls from the 5' RACE reads in MiXCR, one entry per CDR3 protein. The table lists about 790,000 distinct CDR3 sequences, about 20% of them singletons. The sample was also reused in another study, on T cells expressing NK-cell markers.

Sequencing was done on a sample of PBMCs. The receptors originated from a woman under 30 in good health.

This clonotype turned up a few times. The V and J genes are TRBV29-1 and TRBJ1-3; tentative D call: TRBD1 (5 bases). There are 13 residues in the CDR3. Germline V gene sequence: CDR1 SQVTM, CDR2 ANQGSEA. V shed 5 bases and J shed 1 base, with 9 bases lying between them. The CDR3 protein is CSVSRGSGNTIYF. The CDR3 DNA is TGCAGCGTTAGTAGGGGATCTGGAAACACCATATATTTT.

This clonotype has a handful of counts. The CDR3 coding sequence is TGTGCCAGCAGCCCATCTAGCGGGGGGGAGACCCAGTACTTC. Its translation: CASSPSSGGETQYF. The J gene is TRBJ2-5, the V gene TRBV7-9, with 11 nucleotides matching TRBD2. The CDR3 spans 14 residues. J lost 5 bases, V lost 5 bases, and 4 bases had no gene match. The germline V gene encodes CDR1 SEHNR and CDR2 FQNEAQ (reference sequence).

This clonotype has only a few counts. The chain uses TRBV6-4 and TRBJ2-2; D call uncertain. The V end was cut by 2 bases, the J end by 8 bases, with 9 bases between. Germline V CDR1 and CDR2: MRHNA, SNTAGT. The CDR3 length is 13 residues. CDR3 sequence: CASSDVPLGELFF. The CDR3 coding sequence is TGTGCCAGCAGTGACGTCCCGTTAGGGGAGCTGTTTTTT.

V usage is TRBV5-1 and J usage is TRBJ2-6; D may correspond to TRBD1 or TRBD2 (5 bases each). The CDR3 consists of 18 residues. Germline CDR1 SGHRS, CDR2 YFSETQ. Trimming cost V 0 bases and J 0 bases, with 13 bases left between them. The chain's CDR3 is CASSLDPSGTSGANVLTF. CDR3 coding DNA: TGCGCCAGCAGCTTGGATCCTTCCGGGACCTCTGGGGCCAACGTCCTGACTTTC. The entire variable domain, with the rest obtained from reference TRBV5-1 and TRBJ2-6, is as follows: KAGVTQTPRYLIKTRGQQVTLSCSPISGHRSVSWYQQTPGQGLQFLFEYFSETQRNKGNFPGRFSGRQFSNSRSEMNVSTLELGDSALYLCASSLDPSGTSGANVLTFGAGSRLTVL.

This clonotype was detected once. This chain uses TRBV25-1 with TRBJ2-1, with D unclear. V lost 7 bases and J 4 bases, leaving 11 bases between the germline ends. The CDR3 extends over 13 amino acids. Germline CDR1 is MGHDK and CDR2 is SYGVNS. In nucleotides, the CDR3 is TGTGCCAGCACTAGAGAGGAGTACAATGAGCAGTTCTTC. This encodes CASTREEYNEQFF.

This clonotype appeared many times. The rearrangement uses TRBV12-3 or TRBV12-4 and TRBJ2-1, with no clear D. V dropped 8 bases and J dropped 8 bases, with 7 bases sitting between them. The length of the CDR3 is 10 residues. The CDR3 nucleotides are TGTGCCAGCCTACCGGATGAGCAGTTCTTC. Amino acid sequence: CASLPDEQFF.

This chain uses TRBV12-3 or TRBV12-4 with TRBJ2-1; 12 bases align to TRBD2. V lost 5 bases to trimming and J lost 6 bases; unmatched junction nucleotides: 2. There are 14 residues in the CDR3. CDR3 loop: CASSRTSGTNEQFF. The CDR3 DNA reads as TGTGCCAGCAGTAGGACTAGCGGGACCAATGAGCAGTTCTTC.

At least ten counts were recorded for this clonotype. The chain has TRBV5-4 and TRBJ2-1; TRBD2 agrees at 7 bases. V was clipped by 4 bases and J by 1 base; unmatched bases: 5. The germline V gene encodes CDR1 SGHNT and CDR2 YYREEE (reference sequence). This CDR3 spans 15 amino acids. The CDR3 is CASSHPSGSYNEQFF. In DNA form, the CDR3 reads TGTGCCAGCAGCCACCCTAGCGGATCCTACAATGAGCAGTTCTTC.

This clonotype was seen only a few times. The chain carries TRBV10-3 and TRBJ2-5, with D possibly matching TRBD1 (5 bases). The ends were cut back, 7 bases at V and 0 bases at J, with 9 bases in the middle. This CDR3 contains 13 residues. Per the germline V gene, CDR1 is ENHRY and CDR2 is SYGVKD. The CDR3 bases are TGTGCCATCAAATCGGACAACCAAGAGACCCAGTACTTC. Its translation: CAIKSDNQETQYF.

This chain connects TRBV5-6 to TRBJ2-1; maybe TRBD1 (5 bases). CDR1 SGHDT and CDR2 YYEEEE come from the germline V gene. Between the trimmed V and J ends, which lost 5 bases and 3 bases, there was a span of 12 bases. This CDR3 is built from 14 residues. Here the CDR3 reads CASSGANIYNEQFF. The CDR3 bases are TGTGCCAGCAGTGGGGCCAATATCTACAATGAGCAGTTCTTC.